Sequencing of this T cell receptor (beta chain) was carried out in a study of T-cell memory formation after mild COVID-19. This clonotype has more than one count but fewer than ten. Its antigen is not known. Broader study findings: CD4/CD8 balance held among clones contracting day 15 to 85, and later expanders leaned CD4+.

TCRalpha and TCRbeta libraries used 5'RACE with constant-segment primers and UMIs. TCRdb independently ran MiXCR on the 5' RACE reads; one entry per CDR3 protein. The sample has about 440,000 distinct CDR3 sequences, 20% seen once. Sequencing was carried out using PBMCs or a T cell subset sorted from them (not recorded which). The receptor's source is an adult woman who had mild COVID-19 (a few samples of this study predate the infection). Cell type and time point are not known.

The CDR3 is CASSPVAERPYEQYF. The CDR3 nucleotides read TGTGCCAGCTCACCAGTAGCGGAACGCCCCTACGAGCAGTACTTC. J is TRBJ2-7 and V is TRBV18; possibly TRBD2 for D (6 bases). The CDR3 consists of 15 residues. Per the germline V gene, CDR1 is KGHSH and CDR2 is LQKENI. V dropped 2 bases and J dropped 2 bases, with 13 bases sitting between them.